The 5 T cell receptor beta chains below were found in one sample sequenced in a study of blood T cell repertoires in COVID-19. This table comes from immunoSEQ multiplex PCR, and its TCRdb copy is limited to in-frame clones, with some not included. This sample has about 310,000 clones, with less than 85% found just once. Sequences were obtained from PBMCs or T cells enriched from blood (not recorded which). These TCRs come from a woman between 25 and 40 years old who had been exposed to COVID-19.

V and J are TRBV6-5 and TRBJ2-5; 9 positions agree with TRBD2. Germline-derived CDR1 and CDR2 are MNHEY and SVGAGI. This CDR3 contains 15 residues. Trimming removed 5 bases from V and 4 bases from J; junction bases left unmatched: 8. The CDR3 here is CASSSRGRGGETQYF. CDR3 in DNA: TGTGCCAGCAGTAGTCGCGGGAGGGGCGGAGAGACCCAGTACTTC.

This CDR3 is CASSLAGQVSPLHF. The CDR3 DNA is TGTGCCAGCAGCTTAGCGGGACAAGTTTCACCCCTCCACTTT. The chain recombines TRBV7-2 with TRBJ1-6; a possible D gene is TRBD1 (6 bases). This CDR3 has 14 amino acids. Germline CDR1 is SGHTA and CDR2 is FQGNSA. V gave up 0 bases and J gave up 9 bases, with 9 bases separating them.

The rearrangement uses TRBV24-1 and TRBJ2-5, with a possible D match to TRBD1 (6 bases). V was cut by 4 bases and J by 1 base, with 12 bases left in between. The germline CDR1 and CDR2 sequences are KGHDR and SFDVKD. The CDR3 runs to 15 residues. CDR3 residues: CATSDQVDSQETQYF. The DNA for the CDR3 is TGTGCCACCAGTGACCAGGTGGACAGCCAAGAGACCCAGTACTTC.

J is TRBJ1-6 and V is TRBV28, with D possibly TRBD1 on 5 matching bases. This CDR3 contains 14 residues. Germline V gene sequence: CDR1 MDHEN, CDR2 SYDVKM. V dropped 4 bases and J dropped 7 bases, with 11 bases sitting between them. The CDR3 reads CASSSGLLNSPLHF. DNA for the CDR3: TGTGCCAGCAGTTCGGGACTCCTAAATTCACCCCTCCACTTT.

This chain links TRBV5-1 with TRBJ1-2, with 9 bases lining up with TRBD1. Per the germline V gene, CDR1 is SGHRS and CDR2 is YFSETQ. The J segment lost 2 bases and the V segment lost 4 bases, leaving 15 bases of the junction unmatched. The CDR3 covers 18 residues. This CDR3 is CASSLRGDRAPTNYGYTF. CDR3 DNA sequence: TGCGCCAGCAGCCTCAGGGGGGACAGGGCCCCAACCAACTATGGCTACACCTTC.